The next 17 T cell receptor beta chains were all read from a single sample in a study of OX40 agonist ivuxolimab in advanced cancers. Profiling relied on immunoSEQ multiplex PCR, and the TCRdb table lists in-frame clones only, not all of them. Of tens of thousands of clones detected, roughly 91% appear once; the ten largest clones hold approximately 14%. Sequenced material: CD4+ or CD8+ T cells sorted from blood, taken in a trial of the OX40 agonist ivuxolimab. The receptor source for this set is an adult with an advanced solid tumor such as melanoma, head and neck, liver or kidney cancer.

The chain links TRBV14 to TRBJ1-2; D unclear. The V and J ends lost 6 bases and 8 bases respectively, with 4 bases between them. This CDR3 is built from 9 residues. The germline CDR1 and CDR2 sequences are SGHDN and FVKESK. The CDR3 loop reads CASRRGYTF. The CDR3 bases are TGTGCCAGCAGGAGGGGCTACACCTTC.

The CDR3 is CASSGTESSYEQYF. The CDR3 coding sequence is TGTGCCAGCAGTGGGACCGAGAGCTCCTACGAGCAGTACTTC. This chain connects TRBV28 to TRBJ2-7, with D tentatively TRBD1 or TRBD2 (5 bases each). Germline CDR1 MDHEN, CDR2 SYDVKM. This CDR3 spans 14 amino acids. V was shortened by 5 bases and J by 0 bases, with 11 bases between the two germline ends.

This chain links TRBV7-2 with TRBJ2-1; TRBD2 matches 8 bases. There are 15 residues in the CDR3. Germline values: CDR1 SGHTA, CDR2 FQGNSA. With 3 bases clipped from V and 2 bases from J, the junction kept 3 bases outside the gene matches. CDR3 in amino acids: CASSLAGGPYNEQFF. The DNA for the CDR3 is TGTGCCAGCAGCTTGGCGGGAGGTCCCTACAATGAGCAGTTCTTC.

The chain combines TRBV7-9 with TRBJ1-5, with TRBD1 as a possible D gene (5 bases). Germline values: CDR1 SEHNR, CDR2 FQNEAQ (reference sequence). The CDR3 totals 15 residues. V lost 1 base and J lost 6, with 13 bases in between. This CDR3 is CASSLGYGGFQPQHF. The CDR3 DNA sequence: TGTGCCAGCAGCTTAGGATACGGGGGTTTTCAGCCCCAGCATTTT.

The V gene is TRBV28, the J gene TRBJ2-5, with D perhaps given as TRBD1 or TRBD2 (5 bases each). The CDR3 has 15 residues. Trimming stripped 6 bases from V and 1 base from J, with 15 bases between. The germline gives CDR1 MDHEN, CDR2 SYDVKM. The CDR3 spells CASSSVSDSQETQYF. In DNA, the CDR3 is TGTGCCAGCAGCTCCGTTAGCGACAGCCAAGAGACCCAGTACTTC.

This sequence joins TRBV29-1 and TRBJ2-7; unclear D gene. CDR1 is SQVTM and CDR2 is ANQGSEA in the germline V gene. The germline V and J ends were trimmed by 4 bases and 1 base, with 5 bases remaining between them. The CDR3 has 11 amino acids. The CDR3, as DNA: TGCAGCGTTGCCCGTTCCTACGAGCAGTACTTC. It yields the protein CSVARSYEQYF.

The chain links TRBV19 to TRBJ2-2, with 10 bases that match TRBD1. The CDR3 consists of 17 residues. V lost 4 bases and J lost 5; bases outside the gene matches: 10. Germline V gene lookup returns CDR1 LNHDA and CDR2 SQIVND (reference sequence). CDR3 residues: CASSTLPGQGRTGELFF. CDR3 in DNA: TGTGCCAGTAGTACTTTACCGGGACAGGGGAGAACCGGGGAGCTGTTTTTT.

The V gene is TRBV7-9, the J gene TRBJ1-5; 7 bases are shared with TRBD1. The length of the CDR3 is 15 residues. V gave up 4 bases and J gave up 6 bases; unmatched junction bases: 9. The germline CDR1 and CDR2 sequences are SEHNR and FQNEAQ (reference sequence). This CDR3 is CASSSSRGPGQPQHF. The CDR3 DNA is TGTGCCAGCAGCTCTAGTAGGGGGCCCGGTCAGCCCCAGCATTTT.

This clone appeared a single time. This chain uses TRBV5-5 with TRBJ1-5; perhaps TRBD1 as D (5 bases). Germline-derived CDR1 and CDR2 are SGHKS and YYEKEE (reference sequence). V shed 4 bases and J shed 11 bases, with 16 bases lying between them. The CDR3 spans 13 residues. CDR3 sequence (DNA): TGTGCCAGCAGCACCGACAACGGGGCGTCCCAGCATTTT. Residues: CASSTDNGASQHF. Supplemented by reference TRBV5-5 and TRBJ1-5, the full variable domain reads DAGVTQSPTHLIKTRGQQVTLRCSPISGHKSVSWYQQVLGQGPQFIFQYYEKEERGRGNFPDRFSARQFPNYSSELNVNALLLGDSALYLCASSTDNGASQHFGDGTRLSIL.

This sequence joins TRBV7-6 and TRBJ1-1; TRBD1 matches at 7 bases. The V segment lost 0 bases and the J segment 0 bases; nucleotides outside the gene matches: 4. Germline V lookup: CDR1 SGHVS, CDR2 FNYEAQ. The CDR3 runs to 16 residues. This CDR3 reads CASSLARGTVNTEAFF. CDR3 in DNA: TGTGCCAGCAGCTTAGCGCGGGGGACAGTGAACACTGAAGCTTTCTTT.

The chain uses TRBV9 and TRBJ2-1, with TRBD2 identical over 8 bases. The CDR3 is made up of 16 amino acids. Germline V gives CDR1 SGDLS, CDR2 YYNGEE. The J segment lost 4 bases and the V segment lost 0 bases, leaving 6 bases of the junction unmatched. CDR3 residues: CASSVEPGGVYNEQFF. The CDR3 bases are TGTGCCAGCAGCGTAGAACCGGGAGGGGTATACAATGAGCAGTTCTTC.

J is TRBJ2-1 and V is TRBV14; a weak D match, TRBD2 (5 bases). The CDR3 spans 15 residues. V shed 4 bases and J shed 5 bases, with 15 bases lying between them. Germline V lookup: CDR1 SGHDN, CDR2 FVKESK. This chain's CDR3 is CASSPSAWGDNEQFF. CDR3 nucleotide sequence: TGTGCCAGCAGCCCCTCGGCTTGGGGAGACAATGAGCAGTTCTTC.

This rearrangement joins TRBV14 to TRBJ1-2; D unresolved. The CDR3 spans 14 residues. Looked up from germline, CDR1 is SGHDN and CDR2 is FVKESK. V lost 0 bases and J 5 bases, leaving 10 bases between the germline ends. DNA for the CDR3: TGTGCCAGCAGCCAAGACCTCACAGTTTATGGCTACACCTTC. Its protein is CASSQDLTVYGYTF.

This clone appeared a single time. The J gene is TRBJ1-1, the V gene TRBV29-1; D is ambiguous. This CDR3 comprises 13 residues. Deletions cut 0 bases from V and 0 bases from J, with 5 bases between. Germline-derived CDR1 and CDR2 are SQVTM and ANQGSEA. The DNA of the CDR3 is TGCAGCGTTGAAGACGGACTGAACACTGAAGCTTTCTTT. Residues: CSVEDGLNTEAFF.

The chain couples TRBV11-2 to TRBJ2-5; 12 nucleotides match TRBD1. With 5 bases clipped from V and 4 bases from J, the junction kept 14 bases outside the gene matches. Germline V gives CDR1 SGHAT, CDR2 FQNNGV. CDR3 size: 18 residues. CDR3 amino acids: CASSEPGTGGLVIETQYF. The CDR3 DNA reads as TGTGCCAGCAGCGAGCCCGGGACAGGGGGCTTAGTAATAGAGACCCAGTACTTC.

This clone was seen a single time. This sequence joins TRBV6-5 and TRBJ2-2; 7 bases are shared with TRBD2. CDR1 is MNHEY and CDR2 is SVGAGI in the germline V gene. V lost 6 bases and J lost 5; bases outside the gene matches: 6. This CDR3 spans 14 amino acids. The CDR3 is CASSQTSVTGELFF. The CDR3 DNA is TGTGCCAGCAGCCAAACTAGCGTGACCGGGGAGCTGTTTTTT.

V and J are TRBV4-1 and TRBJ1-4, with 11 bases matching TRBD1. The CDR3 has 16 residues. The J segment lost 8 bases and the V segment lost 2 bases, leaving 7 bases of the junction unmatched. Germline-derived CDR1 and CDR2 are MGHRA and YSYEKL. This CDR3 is CASSQRSGTGGEKLFF. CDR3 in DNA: TGCGCCAGCAGCCAAAGGAGCGGGACAGGGGGGGAAAAACTGTTTTTT.